This TCR beta chain derives from a study of response to subunit inactivated influenza vaccine. This clonotype has only a few counts. Its antigen is undetermined. Looked up from germline, CDR1 is SGHRS and CDR2 is YFSETQ. This CDR3 contains 15 residues. Losses at the gene ends were 2 bases for V and 4 bases for J; bases not matched to a gene: 5. Findings of the study overall: Authors suggested seasonal influenza vaccinations each recruit few new T cells.

TCRdb recomputed calls from the RT-PCR reads with MiXCR, one row per CDR3 protein. Altogether about 520,000 distinct CDR3 sequences are present, around 25% being singletons, with the ten largest covering 1.5% to 2%. The clonotype was recovered from a middle-aged man who received an inactivated influenza vaccine. This chain connects TRBV5-1 to TRBJ2-7; 11 bases agree with TRBD2. This sample comprised CD4+ T cells sorted from PBMCs, obtained 5 days after vaccination. The CDR3 DNA reads as TGCGCCAGCAGCTTACTAGCGGGAGAGGAGTACGAGCAGTACTTC. It yields the protein CASSLLAGEEYEQYF.